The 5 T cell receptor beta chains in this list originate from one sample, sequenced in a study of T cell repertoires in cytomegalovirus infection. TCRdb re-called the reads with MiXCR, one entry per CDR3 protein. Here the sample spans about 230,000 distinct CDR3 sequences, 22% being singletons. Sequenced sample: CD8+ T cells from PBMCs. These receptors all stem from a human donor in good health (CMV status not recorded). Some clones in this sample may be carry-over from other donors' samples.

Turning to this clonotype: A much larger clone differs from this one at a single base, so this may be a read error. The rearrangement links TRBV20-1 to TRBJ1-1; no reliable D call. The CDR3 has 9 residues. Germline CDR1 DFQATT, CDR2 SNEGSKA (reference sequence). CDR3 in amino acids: CSAPRGMSF. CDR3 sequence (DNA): TGCAGTGCCCCCCGGGGAATGTCCTTT.

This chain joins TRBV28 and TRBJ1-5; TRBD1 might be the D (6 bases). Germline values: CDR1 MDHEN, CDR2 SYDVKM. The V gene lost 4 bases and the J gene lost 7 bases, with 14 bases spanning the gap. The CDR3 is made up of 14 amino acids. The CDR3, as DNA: TGTGCCAGCAGTTGGATGGGGGCCACCCAGCCCCAGCATTTT. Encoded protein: CASSWMGATQPQHF.

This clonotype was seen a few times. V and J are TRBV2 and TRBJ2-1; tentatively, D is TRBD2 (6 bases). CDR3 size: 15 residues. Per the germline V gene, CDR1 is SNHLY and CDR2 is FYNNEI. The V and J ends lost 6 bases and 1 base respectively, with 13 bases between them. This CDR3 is CASSPTSGSYNEQFF. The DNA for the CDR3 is TGTGCCAGCAGCCCCACCAGCGGGTCCTACAATGAGCAGTTCTTC.

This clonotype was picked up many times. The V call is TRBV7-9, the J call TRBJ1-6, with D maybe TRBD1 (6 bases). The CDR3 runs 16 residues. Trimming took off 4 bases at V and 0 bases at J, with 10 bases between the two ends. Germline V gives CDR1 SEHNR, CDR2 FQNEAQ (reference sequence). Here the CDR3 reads CASSSMDSSYNSPLHF. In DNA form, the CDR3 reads TGTGCCAGCAGCTCGATGGACAGCTCCTATAATTCACCCCTCCACTTT.

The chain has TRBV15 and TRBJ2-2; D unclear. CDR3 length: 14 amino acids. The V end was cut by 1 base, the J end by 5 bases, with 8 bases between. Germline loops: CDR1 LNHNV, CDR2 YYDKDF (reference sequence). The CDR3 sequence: CATSRGNPTGELFF. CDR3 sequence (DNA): TGTGCCACCAGCAGAGGCAATCCAACCGGGGAGCTGTTTTTT.